The clone carrying this TCR beta chain appeared a single time. Its matching antigen is unknown. The PCR used 60 Vbeta and 13 Jbeta primers. The table came from immunoSEQ multiplex PCR; TCRdb's copy has only in-frame clones and leaves some out. The sample holds approximately 120,000 clones, over 65% seen once. CDR3 length equals 15 residues. J was trimmed by 5 bases and V by 6 bases; bases with no gene match: 10. Germline CDR1 and CDR2: MNHNY and SVGAGI (reference sequence). The donors (healthy individuals) were bone marrow donors. These data come from a study of cytomegalovirus exposure and HLA in healthy donors. The study, taken as a whole, reports: HLA alleles showed associations with 16,951 TCR beta sequences in a later analysis, at a 0.05 false discovery rate. As a later analysis showed, a missense DCLRE1C variant was linked to trimming of TCR beta V- and J-genes.

The clonotype was recovered from a woman aged 40 to 50 in good health and CMV-seronegative. The material sequenced was PBMCs. The chain uses TRBV6-6 and TRBJ2-5; 9 nucleotides agree with TRBD1. CDR3 nucleotide sequence: TGTGCCAGCAGCCAACCGGGACAGGGAAAGGAGACCCAGTACTTC. Amino acid sequence: CASSQPGQGKETQYF.